Sequencing of this T cell receptor (beta chain) was carried out in a study of neurological immune-mediated disorders. TCRdb re-called the 5' RACE reads with MiXCR, one entry per CDR3 protein. The repertoire holds 57,000 or so distinct CDR3 sequences, with about 10% as singletons. This clonotype was found many times. Time point noted: longitudinal time-point 2. CDR3 length: 16 residues. Germline assignment: CDR1 MGHRA and CDR2 YSYEKL. The ends were cut back, 3 bases at V and 0 bases at J, with 15 bases in the middle. Sequencing was done on a sample of PBMCs. The TCR was taken from a man aged 25-45 years in good health. The chain recombines TRBV4-1 with TRBJ2-7, with D possibly being TRBD2 (6 bases). This CDR3 reads CASSHGSGISSYEQYF. The CDR3 nucleotides read TGCGCCAGCAGCCATGGTAGCGGAATAAGCTCCTACGAGCAGTACTTC.